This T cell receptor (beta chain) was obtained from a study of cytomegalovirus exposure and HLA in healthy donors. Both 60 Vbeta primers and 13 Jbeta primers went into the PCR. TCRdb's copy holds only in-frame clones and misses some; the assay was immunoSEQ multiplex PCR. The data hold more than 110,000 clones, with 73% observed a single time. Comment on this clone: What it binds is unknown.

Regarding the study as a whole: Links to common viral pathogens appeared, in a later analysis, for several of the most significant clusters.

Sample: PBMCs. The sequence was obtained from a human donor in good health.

As DNA, the CDR3 is TGTGCCAGCAGCTTAACGGGAGTGGGATCCTACAATGAGCAGTTCTTC. Residues: CASSLTGVGSYNEQFF. The rearrangement links TRBV7-8 to TRBJ2-1; a weak D match, TRBD2 (6 bases). V lost 2 bases and J lost 1, with 12 bases in between. CDR1 is SGHVS and CDR2 is FQNEAQ in the germline V gene. The CDR3 length is 16 residues.